The 26 T cell receptor beta chains given below trace back to one sample, sequenced in a study of cytomegalovirus exposure and HLA in healthy donors. Researchers ran the PCR with 60 Vbeta and 13 Jbeta primers. Measured with immunoSEQ multiplex PCR; TCRdb has only the in-frame clones, and not every one. The data contain about 150,000 clones, 66% of them singletons. Sequenced sample: PBMCs. These receptors all stem from a human donor in good health.

V is TRBV4-1 and J is TRBJ1-1; the match to TRBD1 covers 9 bases. Germline V gene data show CDR1 as MGHRA and CDR2 as YSYEKL. The CDR3 extends over 15 amino acids. V dropped 0 bases and J dropped 6; count of bases not matched to a gene: 5. CDR3 amino acids: CASSQETGGRPEAFF. DNA for the CDR3: TGCGCCAGCAGCCAAGAAACAGGGGGCCGCCCTGAAGCTTTCTTT.

The chain links TRBV19 to TRBJ2-7, with TRBD2 matching over 12 bases. Germline assignment: CDR1 LNHDA and CDR2 SQIVND (reference sequence). The trim removed 0 bases at V and 4 bases at J, leaving 4 bases unmatched. The length of the CDR3 is 16 residues. The CDR3 protein is CASSIDASGRDYEQYF. CDR3 coding DNA: TGTGCCAGTAGTATAGATGCTAGCGGGAGGGATTACGAGCAGTACTTC.

This clone came up once. The chain couples TRBV11-2 to TRBJ1-2, with a possible D match to TRBD1 (5 bases). The CDR3 sequence is 12 residues long. In germline, CDR1 is SGHAT, CDR2 FQNNGV. V was trimmed by 2 bases and J by 10 bases, leaving 11 bases between them. The DNA of the CDR3 is TGTGCCAGCAGCTTAAGGGGTGGGGACTACACCTTC. Protein product: CASSLRGGDYTF.

This chain links TRBV5-1 with TRBJ2-7; 9 bases line up with TRBD2. The CDR3 has 16 amino acids. Germline V CDR1 and CDR2: SGHRS, YFSETQ. The ends lost 3 bases at V and 4 bases at J; junction bases unmatched: 11. The CDR3 spells CASSSVPRGRGYEQYF. The CDR3 DNA reads TGCGCCAGCAGCTCGGTGCCTCGCGGGAGGGGGTACGAGCAGTACTTC. Combining the CDR3 with reference TRBV5-1 and TRBJ2-7 gives the whole variable domain KAGVTQTPRYLIKTRGQQVTLSCSPISGHRSVSWYQQTPGQGLQFLFEYFSETQRNKGNFPGRFSGRQFSNSRSEMNVSTLELGDSALYLCASSSVPRGRGYEQYFGPGTRLTVT.

V is TRBV11-2 and J is TRBJ1-5; no clear D. This CDR3 region has 16 residues. Germline lookup yields CDR1 SGHAT and CDR2 FQNNGV. Between the trimmed V and J ends, which lost 1 base and 6 bases, there was a span of 16 bases. CDR3 in amino acids: CASSLGWGVTPQPQHF. CDR3 bases: TGTGCCAGCAGCTTAGGGTGGGGAGTTACCCCTCAGCCCCAGCATTTT.

This chain joins TRBV7-9 and TRBJ2-1; 13 bases map to TRBD2. The germline V gene has CDR1 SEHNR and CDR2 FQNEAQ (reference sequence). V lost 5 bases to trimming and J lost 7 bases; unmatched junction nucleotides: 8. This CDR3 contains 16 residues. In DNA, the CDR3 is TGTGCCAGCAGCCCCGCCGGGACTAGCGGGATGAATGAGCAGTTCTTC. Protein product: CASSPAGTSGMNEQFF. The variable domain in full, completed from reference TRBV7-9 and TRBJ2-1, reads DTGVSQNPRHKITKRGQNVTFRCDPISEHNRLYWYRQTLGQGPEFLTYFQNEAQLEKSRLLSDRFSAERPKGSFSTLEIQRTEQGDSAMYLCASSPAGTSGMNEQFFGPGTRLTVL.

This chain connects TRBV6-1 to TRBJ2-3, with D perhaps TRBD1 (5 bases). This CDR3 is built from 16 residues. Germline CDR1 is MNHNS and CDR2 is SASEGT. V was clipped by 2 bases and J by 1 base, with 13 bases between them. CDR3 DNA sequence: TGTGCCAGCAGTGAATCTCTGGACATACGCACAGATACGCAGTATTTT. Amino acids: CASSESLDIRTDTQYF.

The J gene is TRBJ1-4, the V gene TRBV28; 8 bases are a match to TRBD1. This CDR3 has 20 amino acids. V lost 4 bases to trimming and J lost 1 base; unmatched junction nucleotides: 17. Germline lookup yields CDR1 MDHEN and CDR2 SYDVKM. The DNA for the CDR3 is TGTGCCAGCAGTTCGCTACTAAGGACAGGGAGAGGTGGAACTAATGAAAAACTGTTTTTT. Encoded protein: CASSSLLRTGRGGTNEKLFF.

The chain is built from TRBV6-1 and TRBJ1-5, with D unclear. CDR1 is MNHNS, CDR2 SASEGT, per germline. Trimming pared 7 bases from V and 3 bases from J, leaving 10 bases between. This CDR3 spans 13 amino acids. CDR3 loop: CASTGVNNQPQHF. CDR3 sequence (DNA): TGTGCCAGCACCGGGGTTAACAATCAGCCCCAGCATTTT.

This clone was picked up a small number of times. In DNA, the CDR3 is TGTGCCAGCAGTCAGATTAGAAGGACAGGGGTGGACAATGAGCAGTTCTTC. It codes for CASSQIRRTGVDNEQFF. The V and J genes are TRBV28 and TRBJ2-1, with 9 bases that match TRBD1. The CDR3 length is 17 residues. Germline values: CDR1 MDHEN, CDR2 SYDVKM. V shed 5 bases, J shed 5 bases, and the junction held 13 bases outside the gene matches.

CDR3 in amino acids: CASSQQGVGSNEQFF. Here the CDR3 DNA reads TGCGCCAGCAGCCAACAGGGGGTGGGGAGCAATGAGCAGTTCTTC. This sequence joins TRBV5-1 and TRBJ2-1; 8 bases are shared with TRBD1. V dropped 4 bases and J dropped 6; count of bases not matched to a gene: 9. The CDR3 totals 15 residues. CDR1 and CDR2 (germline): SGHRS, YFSETQ.

The chain uses TRBV4-1 and TRBJ2-3; 10 positions match TRBD1. Germline values: CDR1 MGHRA, CDR2 YSYEKL. V was pared by 3 bases and J by 1 base, with 4 bases of the junction left unmatched. CDR3 length: 16 amino acids. CDR3 loop: CASSHHGQGGTDTQYF. The DNA of the CDR3 is TGCGCCAGCAGCCACCATGGACAGGGGGGCACAGATACGCAGTATTTT.

This chain joins TRBV10-1 and TRBJ2-1; 9 nucleotides agree with TRBD1. The CDR3 spans 14 residues. V was clipped by 2 bases and J by 8 bases; unmatched bases: 4. Looked up from germline, CDR1 is WNHNN and CDR2 is SYGVQD (reference sequence). Here the CDR3 reads CASSEGTGRHEQFF. In DNA, the CDR3 is TGCGCCAGCAGTGAGGGGACAGGGAGACATGAGCAGTTCTTC.

Turning to this clone: Since the CDR3 does not end with the conserved phenylalanine or tryptophan, this likely comes from a read error. This chain links TRBV5-8 with TRBJ1-5, with a tentative D call TRBD1 (5 bases). The CDR3 contains 15 residues. Germline V gene data show CDR1 as SGHTS and CDR2 as YDEGEE. Deletions cut 0 bases from V and 3 bases from J, with 10 bases between. CDR3 bases: TGTGCCAGCAGCTTGGATGGGGACTCCAATCAGCCCCAGCATTTG. Its protein is CASSLDGDSNQPQHL.

The chain links TRBV7-2 to TRBJ2-7; tentatively, D is TRBD2 (5 bases). Trimming removed 4 bases at V and 2 bases at J, with 9 bases between. CDR1 and CDR2 from the germline V gene are SGHTA and FQGNSA. The CDR3 loop spans 13 amino acids. In nucleotides, the CDR3 is TGTGCCAGCAGCTCCGGGGTAACCTACGAGCAGTACTTC. This gives the protein CASSSGVTYEQYF. The full variable domain, in which reference TRBV7-2 and TRBJ2-7 provide the parts outside the CDR3, is GAGVSQSPSNKVTEKGKDVELRCDPISGHTALYWYRQSLGQGLEFLIYFQGNSAPDKSGLPSDRFSAERTGGSVSTLTIQRTQQEDSAVYLCASSSGVTYEQYFGPGTRLTVT.

This clone was counted a few times. The V and J genes are TRBV5-1 and TRBJ1-1; 7 bases fit TRBD1. Germline V gene data show CDR1 as SGHRS and CDR2 as YFSETQ. There are 13 residues in the CDR3. Trimming cost V 3 bases and J 6 bases; bases outside gene matches: 5. The CDR3 reads CASSWQGVAEAFF. The CDR3 DNA reads as TGCGCCAGCAGCTGGCAGGGGGTAGCTGAAGCTTTCTTT.

The gene calls are TRBV15 and TRBJ1-5, with D possibly TRBD1 on 5 matching bases. CDR1 and CDR2 from the germline V gene are LNHNV and YYDKDF (reference sequence). The CDR3 covers 14 residues. Trimming left V 1 base short and J 5 bases short, with 9 bases between. The CDR3 reads CATSRGTGHQPQHF. The CDR3 DNA is TGTGCCACCAGCAGAGGAACAGGCCATCAGCCCCAGCATTTT.

This sequence joins TRBV5-4 and TRBJ2-1; TRBD2 aligns across 9 bases. V was pared by 1 base and J by 6 bases, with 8 bases of the junction left unmatched. Germline V gene data show CDR1 as SGHNT and CDR2 as YYREEE (reference sequence). CDR3 size: 16 residues. The CDR3 is CASSLTSGRRGNEQFF. CDR3 DNA: TGTGCCAGCAGCTTGACGAGCGGGAGGAGGGGCAATGAGCAGTTCTTC.

V gene TRBV29-1 combines with J gene TRBJ1-5, with D possibly TRBD1 on 5 matching bases. V was pared by 7 bases and J by 6 bases, with 16 bases between. This CDR3 is 13 amino acids long. Germline lookup yields CDR1 SQVTM and CDR2 ANQGSEA. The CDR3 sequence: CSAREGSGQPQHF. CDR3 DNA sequence: TGCAGCGCGAGGGAGGGGTCGGGTCAGCCCCAGCATTTT.

The genes are TRBV7-9 and TRBJ1-1; 8 bases line up with TRBD1. J gave up 1 base and V 6 bases, and 4 bases lay outside the gene matches. The CDR3 contains 14 residues. Germline CDR1 is SEHNR and CDR2 is FQNEAQ (reference sequence). The CDR3 loop reads CASRQQGGNTEAFF. The CDR3 bases are TGTGCCAGCAGACAACAGGGGGGGAACACTGAAGCTTTCTTT.

The gene calls are TRBV5-1 and TRBJ2-7, with D perhaps TRBD2 (5 bases). The V end was cut by 4 bases, the J end by 0 bases, with 8 bases between. CDR1 and CDR2 (germline): SGHRS, YFSETQ. This CDR3 region has 13 residues. CDR3 in DNA: TGCGCCAGCAGCACCGGGAACTCCTACGAGCAGTACTTC. Amino acid sequence: CASSTGNSYEQYF. Full variable domain (remainder filled in from reference TRBV5-1 and TRBJ2-7): KAGVTQTPRYLIKTRGQQVTLSCSPISGHRSVSWYQQTPGQGLQFLFEYFSETQRNKGNFPGRFSGRQFSNSRSEMNVSTLELGDSALYLCASSTGNSYEQYFGPGTRLTVT.

The count of this clone is one. V and J are TRBV10-2 and TRBJ1-2; 11 bases align to TRBD1. This CDR3 has 13 residues. Germline V gives CDR1 WSHSY, CDR2 SAAADI. V was pared by 8 bases and J by 3 bases, with 2 bases of the junction left unmatched. In DNA form, the CDR3 reads TGCGCCAGCCGGGACAGGGGGGACTATGGCTACACCTTC. It specifies CASRDRGDYGYTF.

J is TRBJ1-1 and V is TRBV28; 7 nucleotides align to TRBD1. The V and J ends lost 2 bases and 0 bases, in that order; junction bases with no gene match: 3. Looked up from germline, CDR1 is MDHEN and CDR2 is SYDVKM. There are 15 residues in the CDR3. As DNA, the CDR3 is TGTGCCAGCAGTTTAGGACAGGTGCTGAACACTGAAGCTTTCTTT. Its protein is CASSLGQVLNTEAFF.

This clone turned up a few times. The V and J genes are TRBV7-9 and TRBJ1-1, with D possibly matching TRBD1 (6 bases). The CDR3 runs 16 residues. V lost 3 bases, J lost 1 base, and 15 bases lay in between. The germline V gene has CDR1 SEHNR and CDR2 FQNEAQ (reference sequence). CDR3 region: CASSFVLAGANTEAFF. CDR3 nucleotide sequence: TGTGCCAGCAGCTTCGTCCTGGCAGGGGCGAACACTGAAGCTTTCTTT.

Only one count was recorded for this clone. This chain links TRBV7-8 with TRBJ1-1; no clear D. The V and J ends lost 0 bases and 1 base respectively, with 15 bases between them. The CDR3 is 17 amino acids. Germline CDR1 and CDR2: SGHVS and FQNEAQ. CDR3 nucleotide sequence: TGTGCCAGCAGCTTAGCCCAGCAGCGGACGGGGAACACTGAAGCTTTCTTT. Amino acids: CASSLAQQRTGNTEAFF.

The count of this clone is one. This rearrangement joins TRBV27 to TRBJ2-2; D is undetermined. Trimming cost V 2 bases and J 8 bases, with 9 bases left between them. CDR3 length: 13 amino acids. Germline lookup yields CDR1 MNHEY and CDR2 SMNVEV (reference sequence). DNA for the CDR3: TGTGCCAGCAGTTTAGAGCGAGGTGGGGAGCTGTTTTTT. It encodes CASSLERGGELFF.